This T cell receptor (beta chain) was profiled in a study of T cells in localized non-small cell lung cancer. Findings of the study overall: Clonality peaked in uninvolved adjacent lung rather than tumor. Longer overall survival was linked to higher blood T cell density. Only one tumor region was sequenced, so heterogeneity remains possible.

With regard to this clone: The antigen is unknown.

Using immunoSEQ multiplex PCR, the repertoire was profiled, and TCRdb retains in-frame clones only, with some absent. The table has about 52,000 clones, 70% to 90% seen once. The sample was peripheral blood, taken before any cancer treatment. This TCR was sampled from a male donor older than 55 with stage III squamous cell lung carcinoma.

CDR3 loop: CSVDRGTGNTEAFF. In DNA form, the CDR3 reads TGCAGCGTGGACCGTGGGACAGGGAACACTGAAGCTTTCTTT. The chain uses TRBV29-1 and TRBJ1-1, with 8 bases aligning to TRBD1. From germline, CDR1 is SQVTM and CDR2 ANQGSEA. With V trimmed by 6 bases and J by 1 base, 7 bases remained unmatched. This CDR3 is 14 amino acids long.